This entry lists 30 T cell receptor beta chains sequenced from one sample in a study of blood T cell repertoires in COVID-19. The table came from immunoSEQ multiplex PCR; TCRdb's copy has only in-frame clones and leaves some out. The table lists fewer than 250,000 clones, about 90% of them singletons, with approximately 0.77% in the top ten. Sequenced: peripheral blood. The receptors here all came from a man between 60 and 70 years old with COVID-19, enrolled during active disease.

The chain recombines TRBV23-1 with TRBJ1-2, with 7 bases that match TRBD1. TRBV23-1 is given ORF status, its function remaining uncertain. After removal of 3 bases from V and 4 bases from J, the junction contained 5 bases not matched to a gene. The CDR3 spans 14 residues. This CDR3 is CASSHTGQPYGYTF. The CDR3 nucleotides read TGCGCCAGCAGTCACACGGGACAGCCCTATGGCTACACCTTC.

The CDR3 DNA sequence: TGTGCCTGGAGTGTGGGCTCCGGGAGAAGTCAGCCCCAGCATTTT. This codes for CAWSVGSGRSQPQHF. The chain links TRBV30 to TRBJ1-5; D uncertain. Germline assignment: CDR1 GTSNPN and CDR2 SVGIG (reference sequence). The CDR3 consists of 15 residues. V was clipped by 0 bases and J by 6 bases, with 15 bases between them.

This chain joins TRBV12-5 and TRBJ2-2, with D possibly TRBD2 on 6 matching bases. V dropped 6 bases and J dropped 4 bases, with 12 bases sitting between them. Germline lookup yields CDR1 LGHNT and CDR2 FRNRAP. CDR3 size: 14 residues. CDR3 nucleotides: TGTGCTAGTGGCGGGATGGGGGGCACCGGGGAGCTGTTTTTT. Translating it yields CASGGMGGTGELFF.

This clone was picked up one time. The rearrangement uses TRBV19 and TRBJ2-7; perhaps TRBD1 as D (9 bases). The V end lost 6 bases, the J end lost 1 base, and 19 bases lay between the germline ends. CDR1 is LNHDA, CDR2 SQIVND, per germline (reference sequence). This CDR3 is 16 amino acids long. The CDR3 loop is CASSKAGGQGSYEQYF. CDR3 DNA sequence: TGTGCCAGTAGCAAGGCGGGGGGACAGGGATCCTACGAGCAGTACTTC.

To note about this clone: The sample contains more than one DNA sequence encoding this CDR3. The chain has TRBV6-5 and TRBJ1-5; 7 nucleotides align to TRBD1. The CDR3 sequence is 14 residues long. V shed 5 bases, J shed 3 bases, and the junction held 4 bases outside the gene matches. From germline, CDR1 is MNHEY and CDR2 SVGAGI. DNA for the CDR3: TGTGCCAGCAGTCGAGACAGGGTCAATCAGCCCCAGCATTTT. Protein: CASSRDRVNQPQHF.

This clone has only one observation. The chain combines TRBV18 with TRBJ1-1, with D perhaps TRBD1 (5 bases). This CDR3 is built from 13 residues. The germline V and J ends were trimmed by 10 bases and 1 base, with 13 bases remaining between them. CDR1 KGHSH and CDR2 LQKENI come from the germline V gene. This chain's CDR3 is CATASDRNTEAFF. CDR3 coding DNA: TGTGCCACCGCATCCGACAGGAACACTGAAGCTTTCTTT.

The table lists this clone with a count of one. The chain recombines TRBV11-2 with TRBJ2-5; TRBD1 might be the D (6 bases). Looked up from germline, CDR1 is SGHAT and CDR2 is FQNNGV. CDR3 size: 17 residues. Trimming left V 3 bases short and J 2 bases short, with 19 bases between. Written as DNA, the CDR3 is TGTGCCAGCAGCTTTAATGGGGGCTCTAGGGGGCAAGAGACCCAGTACTTC. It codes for CASSFNGGSRGQETQYF.

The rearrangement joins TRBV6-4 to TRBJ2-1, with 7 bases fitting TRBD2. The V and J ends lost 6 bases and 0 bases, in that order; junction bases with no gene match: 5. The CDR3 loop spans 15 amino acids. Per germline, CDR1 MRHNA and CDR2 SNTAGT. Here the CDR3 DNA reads TGTGCCAGCAGATCTAGCGGTAGCTCCTACAATGAGCAGTTCTTC. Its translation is CASRSSGSSYNEQFF.

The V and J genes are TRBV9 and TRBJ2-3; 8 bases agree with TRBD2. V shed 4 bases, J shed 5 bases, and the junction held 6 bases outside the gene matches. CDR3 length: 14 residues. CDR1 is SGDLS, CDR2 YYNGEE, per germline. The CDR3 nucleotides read TGTGCCAGCAGCCCCGGAAGCGGGAGAGATACGCAGTATTTT. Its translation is CASSPGSGRDTQYF.

DNA of the CDR3: TGTGCCAGCTCCCTAGGATCCGCAGATACGCAGTATTTT. It encodes CASSLGSADTQYF. The rearrangement links TRBV18 to TRBJ2-3; no clear D gene. The CDR3 length is 13 residues. Trimming pared 6 bases from V and 4 bases from J, leaving 11 bases between. CDR1 is KGHSH and CDR2 is LQKENI in the germline V gene. Using reference TRBV18 and TRBJ2-3 for the parts outside the CDR3, the full variable domain is NAGVMQNPRHLVRRRGQEARLRCSPMKGHSHVYWYRQLPEEGLKFMVYLQKENIIDESGMPKERFSAEFPKEGPSILRIQQVVRGDSAAYFCASSLGSADTQYFGPGTRLTVL.

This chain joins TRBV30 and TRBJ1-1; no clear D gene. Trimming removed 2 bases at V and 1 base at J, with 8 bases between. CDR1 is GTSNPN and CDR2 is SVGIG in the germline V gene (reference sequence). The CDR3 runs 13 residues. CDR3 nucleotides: TGTGCCTGGAGTCCTACAGAGAACACTGAAGCTTTCTTT. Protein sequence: CAWSPTENTEAFF. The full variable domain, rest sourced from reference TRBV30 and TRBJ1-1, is SQTIHQWPATLVQPVGSPLSLECTVEGTSNPNLYWYRQAAGRGLQLLFYSVGIGQISSEVPQNLSASRPQDRQFILSSKKLLLSDSGFYLCAWSPTENTEAFFGQGTRLTVV.

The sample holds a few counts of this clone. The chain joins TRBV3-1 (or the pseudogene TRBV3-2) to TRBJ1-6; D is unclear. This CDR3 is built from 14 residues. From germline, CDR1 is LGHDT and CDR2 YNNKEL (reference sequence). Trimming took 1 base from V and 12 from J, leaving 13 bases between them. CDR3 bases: TGTGCCAGCAGCCAAGGGCGGGCCAGGAGACCCCTCCACTTT. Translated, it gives CASSQGRARRPLHF.

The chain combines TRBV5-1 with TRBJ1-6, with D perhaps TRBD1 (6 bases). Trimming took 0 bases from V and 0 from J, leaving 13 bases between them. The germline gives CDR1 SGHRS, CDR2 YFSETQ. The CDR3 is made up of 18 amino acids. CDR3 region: CASSLGGLRSSYNSPLHF. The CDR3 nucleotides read TGCGCCAGCAGCTTGGGGGGGCTGAGGAGCTCCTATAATTCACCCCTCCACTTT.

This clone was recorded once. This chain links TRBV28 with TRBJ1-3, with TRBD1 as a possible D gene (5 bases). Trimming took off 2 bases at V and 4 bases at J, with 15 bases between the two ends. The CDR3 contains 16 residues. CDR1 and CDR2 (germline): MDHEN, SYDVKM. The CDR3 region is CASSLAGGLGGNTIYF. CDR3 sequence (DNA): TGTGCCAGCAGTTTAGCGGGGGGACTAGGAGGAAACACCATATATTTT.

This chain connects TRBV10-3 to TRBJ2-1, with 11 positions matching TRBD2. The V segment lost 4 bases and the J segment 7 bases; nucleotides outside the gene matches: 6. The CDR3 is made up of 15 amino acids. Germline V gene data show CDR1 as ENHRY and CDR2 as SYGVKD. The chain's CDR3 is CAISGSTSGGNEQFF. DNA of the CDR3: TGTGCCATCAGTGGGTCTACTAGCGGGGGAAATGAGCAGTTCTTC.

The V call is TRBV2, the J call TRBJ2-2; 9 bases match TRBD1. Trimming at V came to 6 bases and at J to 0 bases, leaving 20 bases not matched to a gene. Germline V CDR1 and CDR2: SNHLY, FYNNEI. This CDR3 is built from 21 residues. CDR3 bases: TGTGCCAGCAGACTCCCCCCGACGGGGACAGGGTTTTTATCGAACACCGGGGAGCTGTTTTTT. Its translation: CASRLPPTGTGFLSNTGELFF.

CDR3 amino acids: CASSQERVYNEQFF. CDR3 DNA: TGTGCCAGCAGCCAAGAGCGGGTCTACAATGAGCAGTTCTTC. V usage is TRBV4-2 and J usage is TRBJ2-1; a possible D gene is TRBD2 (5 bases). This CDR3 comprises 14 residues. V lost 0 bases and J 3 bases, leaving 6 bases between the germline ends. Germline CDR1 and CDR2: LGHNA and YNFKEQ.

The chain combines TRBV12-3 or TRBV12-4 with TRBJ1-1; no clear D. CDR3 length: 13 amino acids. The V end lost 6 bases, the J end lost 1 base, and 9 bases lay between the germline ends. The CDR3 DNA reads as TGTGCCAGCAGCATCAGGTGGAACACTGAAGCTTTCTTT. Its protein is CASSIRWNTEAFF.

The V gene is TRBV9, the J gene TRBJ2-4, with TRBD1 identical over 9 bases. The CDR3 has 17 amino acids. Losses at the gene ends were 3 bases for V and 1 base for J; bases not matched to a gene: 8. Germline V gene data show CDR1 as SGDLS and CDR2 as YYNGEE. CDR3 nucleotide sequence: TGTGCCAGCAGCGCCACAGGGGGCGATTATGCCAAAAACATTCAGTACTTC. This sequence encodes CASSATGGDYAKNIQYF.

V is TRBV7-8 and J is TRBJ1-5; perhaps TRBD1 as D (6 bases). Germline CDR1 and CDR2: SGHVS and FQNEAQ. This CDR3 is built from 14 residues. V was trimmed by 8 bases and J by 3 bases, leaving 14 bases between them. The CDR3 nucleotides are TGTGCCAGCGCCCCCAGGGGTACCAATCAGCCCCAGCATTTT. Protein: CASAPRGTNQPQHF. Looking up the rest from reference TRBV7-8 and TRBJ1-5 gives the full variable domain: GAGVSQSPRYKVAKRGQDVALRCDPISGHVSLFWYQQALGQGPEFLTYFQNEAQLDKSGLPSDRFFAERPEGSVSTLKIQRTQQEDSAVYLCASAPRGTNQPQHFGDGTRLSIL.

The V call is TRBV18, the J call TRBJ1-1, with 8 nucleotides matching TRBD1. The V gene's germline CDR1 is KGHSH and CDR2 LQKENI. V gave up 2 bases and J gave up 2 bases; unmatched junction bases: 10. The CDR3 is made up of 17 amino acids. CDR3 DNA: TGTGCCAGCTCACCAATCCAGGGGGCTTGGCAAAACACTGAAGCTTTCTTT. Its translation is CASSPIQGAWQNTEAFF.

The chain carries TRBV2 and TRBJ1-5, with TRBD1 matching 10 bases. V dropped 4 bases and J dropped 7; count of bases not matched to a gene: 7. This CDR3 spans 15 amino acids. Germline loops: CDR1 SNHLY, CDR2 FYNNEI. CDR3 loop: CASSAMGQGLQPQHF. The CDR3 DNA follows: TGTGCCAGCAGTGCTATGGGACAGGGGTTGCAGCCCCAGCATTTT.

Here the CDR3 DNA reads TGTGCCAGCAGCCCCCCATGGACACGGCTTTTGGACGAGCAGTACTTC. Amino acids: CASSPPWTRLLDEQYF. This rearrangement joins TRBV7-2 to TRBJ2-7; the D gene is possibly TRBD1 (5 bases). Trimming took off 5 bases at V and 5 bases at J, with 22 bases between the two ends. The CDR3 is made up of 16 amino acids. CDR1 and CDR2 from the germline V gene are SGHTA and FQGNSA.

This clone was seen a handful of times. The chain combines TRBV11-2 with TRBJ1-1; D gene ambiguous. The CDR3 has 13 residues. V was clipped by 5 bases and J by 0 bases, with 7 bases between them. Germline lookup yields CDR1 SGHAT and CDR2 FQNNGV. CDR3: CASSMALNTEAFF. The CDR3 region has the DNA TGTGCCAGCAGCATGGCCCTGAACACTGAAGCTTTCTTT.

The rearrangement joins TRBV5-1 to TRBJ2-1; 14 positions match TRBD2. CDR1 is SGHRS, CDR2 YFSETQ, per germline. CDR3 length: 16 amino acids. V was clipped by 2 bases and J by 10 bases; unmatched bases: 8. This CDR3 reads CASSLEGTSGSGEQFF. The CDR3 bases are TGCGCCAGCAGCTTAGAGGGGACTAGCGGGAGCGGGGAGCAGTTCTTC.

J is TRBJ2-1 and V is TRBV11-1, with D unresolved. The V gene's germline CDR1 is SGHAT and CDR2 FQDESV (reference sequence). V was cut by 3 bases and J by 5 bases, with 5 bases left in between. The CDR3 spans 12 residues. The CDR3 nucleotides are TGTGCCAGCAGCTTGAGGAACAATGAGCAGTTCTTC. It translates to CASSLRNNEQFF.

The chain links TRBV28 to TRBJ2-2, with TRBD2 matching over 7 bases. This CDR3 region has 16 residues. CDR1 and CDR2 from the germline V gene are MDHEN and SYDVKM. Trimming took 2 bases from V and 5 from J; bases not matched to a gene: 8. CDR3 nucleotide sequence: TGTGCCAGCAGTTTAGGTGGGAGGGCTAATACCGGGGAGCTGTTTTTT. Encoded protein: CASSLGGRANTGELFF.

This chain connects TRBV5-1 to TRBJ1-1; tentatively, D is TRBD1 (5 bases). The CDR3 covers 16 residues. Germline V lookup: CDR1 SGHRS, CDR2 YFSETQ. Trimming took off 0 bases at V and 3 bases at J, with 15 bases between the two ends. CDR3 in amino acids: CASSLASARGDTEAFF. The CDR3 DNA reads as TGCGCCAGCAGCTTGGCCAGTGCGCGGGGGGACACTGAAGCTTTCTTT. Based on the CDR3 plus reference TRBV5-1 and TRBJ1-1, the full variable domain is KAGVTQTPRYLIKTRGQQVTLSCSPISGHRSVSWYQQTPGQGLQFLFEYFSETQRNKGNFPGRFSGRQFSNSRSEMNVSTLELGDSALYLCASSLASARGDTEAFFGQGTRLTVV.

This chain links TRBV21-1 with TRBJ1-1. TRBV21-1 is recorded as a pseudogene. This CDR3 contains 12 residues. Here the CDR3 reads CASISLNTEAFF. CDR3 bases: TGTGCCAGCATATCCCTGAACACTGAAGCTTTCTTT.

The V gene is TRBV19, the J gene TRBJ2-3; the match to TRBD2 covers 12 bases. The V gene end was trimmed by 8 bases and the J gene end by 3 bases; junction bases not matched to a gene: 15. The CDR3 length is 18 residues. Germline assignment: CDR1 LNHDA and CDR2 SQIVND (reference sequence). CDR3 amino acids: CASDAGTSGPGGTDTQYF. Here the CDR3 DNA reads TGTGCCAGTGACGCGGGGACTAGCGGGCCCGGGGGGACAGATACGCAGTATTTT.